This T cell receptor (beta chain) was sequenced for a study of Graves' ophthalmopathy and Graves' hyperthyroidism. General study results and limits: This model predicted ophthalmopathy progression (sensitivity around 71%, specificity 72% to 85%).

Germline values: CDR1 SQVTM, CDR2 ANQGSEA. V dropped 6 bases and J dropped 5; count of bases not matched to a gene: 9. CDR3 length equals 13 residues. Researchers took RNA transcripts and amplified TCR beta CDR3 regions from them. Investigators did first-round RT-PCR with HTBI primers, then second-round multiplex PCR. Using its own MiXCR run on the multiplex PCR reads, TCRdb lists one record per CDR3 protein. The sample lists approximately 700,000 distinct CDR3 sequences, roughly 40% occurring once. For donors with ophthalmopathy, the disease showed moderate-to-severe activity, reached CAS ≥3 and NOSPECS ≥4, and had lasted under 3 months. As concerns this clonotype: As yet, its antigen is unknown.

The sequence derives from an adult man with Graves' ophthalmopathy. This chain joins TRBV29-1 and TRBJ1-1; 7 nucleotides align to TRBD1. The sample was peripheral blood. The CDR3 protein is CSVVRGGQTEAFF. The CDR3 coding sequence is TGCAGCGTCGTTCGGGGGGGACAGACTGAAGCTTTCTTT.